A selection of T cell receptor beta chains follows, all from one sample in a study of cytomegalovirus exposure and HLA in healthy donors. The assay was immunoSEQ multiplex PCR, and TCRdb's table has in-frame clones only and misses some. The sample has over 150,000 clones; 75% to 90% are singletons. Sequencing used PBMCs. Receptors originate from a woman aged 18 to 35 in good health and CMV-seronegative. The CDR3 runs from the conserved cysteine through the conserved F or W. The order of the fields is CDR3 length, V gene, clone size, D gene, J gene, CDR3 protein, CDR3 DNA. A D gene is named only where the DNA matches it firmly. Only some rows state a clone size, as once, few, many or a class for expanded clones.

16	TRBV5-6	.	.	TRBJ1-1	CASSLGQGLMNTEAFF	TGTGCCAGCAGCTTGGGGCAGGGATTGATGAACACTGAAGCTTTCTTT
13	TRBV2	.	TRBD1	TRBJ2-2	CASQGTGTGELFF	TGTGCCTCACAGGGGACGGGCACCGGGGAGCTGTTTTTT
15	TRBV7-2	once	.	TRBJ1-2	CASSLGNGGAYGYTF	TGTGCCAGCAGCTTAGGTAACGGAGGGGCTTATGGCTACACCTTC
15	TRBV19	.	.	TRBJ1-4	CASSRRQDSNEKLFF	TGTGCCAGTAGTAGGCGACAGGATTCTAATGAAAAACTGTTTTTT
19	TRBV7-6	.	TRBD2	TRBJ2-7	CASSLGTSGGPREGYEQYF	TGTGCCAGCAGCTTAGGGACTAGCGGGGGGCCCCGGGAGGGCTACGAGCAGTACTTC
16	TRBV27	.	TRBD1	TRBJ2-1	CASSFSFQGADNEQFF	TGTGCCAGCAGTTTCAGTTTTCAGGGGGCGGACAATGAGCAGTTCTTC
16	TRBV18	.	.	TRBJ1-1	CASSSSRLEHGGEAFF	TGTGCCAGCTCATCCTCCAGACTAGAACACGGAGGGGAAGCTTTCTTT
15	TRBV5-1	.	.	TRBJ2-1	CASSLWSTGNNEQFF	TGCGCCAGCAGCTTGTGGAGTACTGGTAACAATGAGCAGTTCTTC
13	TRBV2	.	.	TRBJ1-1	CASVGRGTSEAFF	TGTGCCAGCGTCGGTCGGGGGACTTCAGAAGCTTTCTTT
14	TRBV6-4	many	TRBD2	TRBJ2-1	CASSDRGGGNEQFF	TGTGCCAGCAGTGACCGCGGGGGGGGTAATGAGCAGTTCTTC
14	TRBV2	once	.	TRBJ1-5	CASSTARSNQPQHF	TGTGCCAGCAGTACAGCCCGGAGCAATCAGCCCCAGCATTTT
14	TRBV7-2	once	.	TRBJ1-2	CASSLYSGYGGYTF	TGTGCCAGCAGCTTATACAGCGGGTACGGTGGCTACACCTTC
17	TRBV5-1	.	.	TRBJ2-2	CASSLSNRAPNTGELFF	TGCGCCAGCAGCCTATCAAACAGGGCCCCGAACACCGGGGAGCTGTTTTTT
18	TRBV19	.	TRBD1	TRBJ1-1	CASSPPRQGLTRNTEAFF	TGTGCCAGTAGTCCCCCAAGACAGGGGCTGACGAGAAACACTGAAGCTTTCTTT
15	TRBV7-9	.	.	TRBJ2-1	CASSLRGGPYNEQFF	TGTGCCAGCAGCTTAAGGGGGGGCCCCTACAATGAGCAGTTCTTC
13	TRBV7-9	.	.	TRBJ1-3	CASSETSGNTIYF	TGTGCCAGCAGCGAGACTTCTGGAAACACCATATATTTT
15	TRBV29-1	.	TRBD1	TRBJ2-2	CSVASGQVNTGELFF	TGCAGCGTCGCTTCGGGACAGGTTAACACCGGGGAGCTGTTTTTT
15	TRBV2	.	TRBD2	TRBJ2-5	CASSGGGGHQETQYF	TGTGCCAGCAGTGGGGGCGGGGGGCACCAAGAGACCCAGTACTTC
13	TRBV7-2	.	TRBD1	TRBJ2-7	CASSLQGAYEQYF	TGTGCCAGCAGCTTGCAGGGGGCCTACGAGCAGTACTTC
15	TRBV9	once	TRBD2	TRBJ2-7	CASSVGGGVLSEQYF	TGTGCCAGCAGCGTAGGGGGAGGGGTATTGAGCGAGCAGTACTTC
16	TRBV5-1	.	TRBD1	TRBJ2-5	CASSWETGGSQETQYF	TGCGCCAGCAGCTGGGAGACAGGGGGAAGCCAAGAGACCCAGTACTTC
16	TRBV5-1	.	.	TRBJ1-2	CASSPRTDRPNYGYTF	TGCGCCAGCAGCCCCAGGACAGACCGACCTAACTATGGCTACACCTTC